This TCR beta chain was sequenced in a study of T cell repertoires in cytomegalovirus infection. Overall study: Recently identified HLA-C-restricted CMV epitopes were among the peptides used. Overall study results and limits: HLA-C-restricted, CMV-specific TCR beta clonotypes were dominant ex vivo.

TCRdb called the reads again in MiXCR, with one record for every CDR3 protein. The sample has about 270,000 distinct CDR3 sequences, 20% to 25% seen once. Note on this clonotype: No antigen is known for it.

The sequence came from a human donor in good health (CMV status not recorded). Some clones in this sample may be carry-over from other donors' samples. Sequenced material: cultured PBMCs, taken from culture after CMV antigen stimulation.

The CDR3 is CASSEALWSTSEHQETQYF. Here the CDR3 DNA reads TGTGCCAGCAGTGAAGCGCTTTGGTCAACTAGCGAGCATCAAGAGACCCAGTACTTC. This chain connects TRBV2 to TRBJ2-5; 7 bases align to TRBD2. This CDR3 comprises 19 residues. CDR1 and CDR2 (germline): SNHLY, FYNNEI. J was trimmed by 2 bases and V by 0 bases; bases with no gene match: 15.